This T cell receptor (beta chain) was sequenced for a study of type 1 and type 2 diabetes patients. Study at large: Donors were type 1 diabetes, type 2 diabetes, or nondiabetic controls. Magnetic bead positive selection isolated CD4+ or CD8+ T cells from PBMCs.

Genomic DNA was the PCR template. A primer set of 30 forward and 13 reverse primers amplified the CDR3. One entry per CDR3 protein, called by TCRdb with MiXCR from the multiplex PCR reads. The sample has 250,000 to 300,000 distinct CDR3 sequences; around 47% are singletons. Diabetic patients met standard criteria for type 1 or type 2 diabetes. No donor had another autoimmune disease or recent infection within four weeks. Many counts were recorded for this clonotype. CDR3 length: 14 amino acids. Deletions cut 1 base from V and 0 bases from J, with 7 bases between. Sequenced sample: peripheral blood mononuclear cells (PBMCs). The chain has TRBV12-3 or TRBV12-4 and TRBJ2-7; D gene unclear. This receptor was obtained from a young man with type 2 diabetes. The DNA for the CDR3 is TGTGCCAGCAGTTTAGGTCGTATCTCCTACGAGCAGTACTTC. Protein sequence: CASSLGRISYEQYF.